These 27 T cell receptor beta chains were sequenced from one sample in a study of control samples from healthy donors and cancer patients (dated by TCRdb to the early 2020s). The method behind the library was the immunoSEQ multiplex PCR assay. TCRdb re-hosts the immuneACCESS table, in-frame sequences only. Its copies lack some clones; in the studies checked, an unresolved V gene accounts for under half of them, and the cause for the rest is not known. The sample contains some 34,000 clones, 85% to 95% of them found a single time. The top ten clones comprise around 1.8% of the sample. Material for sequencing was PBMCs. Receptor source: a man aged 40-50 years with colorectal cancer.

This clone showed up just once. The same CDR3 also results from other DNA sequences found in this sample. The chain combines TRBV27 with TRBJ1-6; D ambiguous. The length of the CDR3 is 18 residues. The V and J ends lost 6 bases and 0 bases respectively, with 18 bases between them. Germline-derived CDR1 and CDR2 are MNHEY and SMNVEV (reference sequence). CDR3 DNA sequence: TGTGCCAGCAGCCTCTCCCCCCCACAAAGCTCCTATAATTCACCCCTCCACTTT. Encoded protein: CASSLSPPQSSYNSPLHF.

This rearrangement joins TRBV6-2 or TRBV6-3 to TRBJ2-1; D is unresolved. The V and J ends lost 3 bases and 6 bases respectively, with 12 bases between them. This CDR3 region has 14 residues. The germline CDR1 and CDR2 sequences are MNHEY and SVGEGT. The CDR3 DNA reads as TGTGCCAGCAGTTATTTGGGATTGATCAATGAGCAGTTCTTC. This translates into CASSYLGLINEQFF.

CDR3 sequence reads: CASRPSGQPPTDTQYF. CDR3 bases: TGTGCCAGCAGGCCTAGCGGGCAACCCCCCACAGATACGCAGTATTTT. The rearrangement uses TRBV5-4 and TRBJ2-3; 8 bases align to TRBD2. Germline trimming cut 5 bases from V and 2 bases from J; bases unmatched to any gene: 10. Germline V gene lookup returns CDR1 SGHNT and CDR2 YYREEE (reference sequence). This CDR3 comprises 16 residues.

The chain has TRBV4-1 and TRBJ2-1; 10 nucleotides align to TRBD1. V shed 1 base and J 7 bases; nucleotides not matched to a gene: 4. The CDR3 contains 15 residues. CDR1 and CDR2 from the germline V gene are MGHRA and YSYEKL. The CDR3 here is CASSQGQGAINEQFF. CDR3 DNA sequence: TGCGCCAGCAGCCAAGGACAGGGGGCTATTAATGAGCAGTTCTTC.

The chain uses TRBV27 and TRBJ1-1; 9 nucleotides agree with TRBD1. The CDR3 loop spans 17 amino acids. The J segment lost 1 base and the V segment lost 6 bases, leaving 12 bases of the junction unmatched. From germline, CDR1 is MNHEY and CDR2 SMNVEV (reference sequence). The CDR3 nucleotides are TGTGCCAGCAGACGACCGGGACAGGGTGGTTGGAACACTGAAGCTTTCTTT. This gives the protein CASRRPGQGGWNTEAFF.

The chain joins TRBV10-3 to TRBJ1-3, with D possibly TRBD1 on 5 matching bases. There are 16 residues in the CDR3. Germline CDR1 reads ENHRY; CDR2 reads SYGVKD. V was shortened by 0 bases and J by 0 bases, with 9 bases between the two germline ends. In nucleotides, the CDR3 is TGTGCCATCAGTGAGTCAGCAGGGTACTCTGGAAACACCATATATTTT. Translation: CAISESAGYSGNTIYF.

On this clone itself: The germline gene is not matched at one end of the junction; a read error may be the cause. The genes are TRBV3-1 (or the pseudogene TRBV3-2) and TRBJ2-2, with D maybe TRBD2 (5 bases). Germline V CDR1 and CDR2: LGHDT, YNNKEL (reference sequence). The length of the CDR3 is 15 residues. For the CDR3, the DNA is TGTGCCAGCAGCCAAGTCGAAGACGAACACCGGGGAGCTGTTTTT. This sequence encodes CASSQVEDEHRGAVF.

This chain links TRBV3-1 (or the pseudogene TRBV3-2) with TRBJ2-1; 8 bases are shared with TRBD2. CDR1 is LGHDT and CDR2 is YNNKEL in the germline V gene (reference sequence). The CDR3 loop spans 12 amino acids. With V trimmed by 4 bases and J by 13 bases, 6 bases remained unmatched. The CDR3 region is CASSPLGGDQFF. The DNA for the CDR3 is TGTGCCAGCAGCCCCCTCGGGGGGGACCAGTTCTTC.

J is TRBJ2-1 and V is TRBV3-1 (or the pseudogene TRBV3-2); a weak D match, TRBD2 (6 bases). The V gene's germline CDR1 is LGHDT and CDR2 YNNKEL (reference sequence). The CDR3 consists of 17 residues. V was shortened by 5 bases and J by 0 bases, with 17 bases between the two germline ends. The CDR3 DNA follows: TGTGCCAGCAGCTCAATGGGGGGACGGGACTCCTACAATGAGCAGTTCTTC. It is translated as CASSSMGGRDSYNEQFF.

This clone was observed a single time. CDR3 in amino acids: CASSFSEGTIIAKNIQYF. In nucleotides, the CDR3 is TGTGCCAGCAGCTTTTCCGAGGGGACAATTATAGCCAAAAACATTCAGTACTTC. The chain recombines TRBV5-4 with TRBJ2-4; D may be TRBD1 (6 bases). This CDR3 spans 18 amino acids. Per the germline V gene, CDR1 is SGHNT and CDR2 is YYREEE (reference sequence). Trimming removed 2 bases from V and 0 bases from J, with 18 bases in between.

V is TRBV19 and J is TRBJ1-1, with D perhaps matching TRBD1 (5 bases). CDR3 length: 14 amino acids. The V end was cut by 3 bases, the J end by 5 bases, with 13 bases between. Germline values: CDR1 LNHDA, CDR2 SQIVND (reference sequence). CDR3 residues: CASSMGTLLTEAFF. CDR3 DNA sequence: TGTGCCAGTAGTATGGGGACGCTCCTAACTGAAGCTTTCTTT.

The chain links TRBV19 to TRBJ1-1; D remains unclear. With 6 bases removed from V and 5 bases from J, the gap between germline ends came to 16 bases. There are 14 residues in the CDR3. Germline V lookup: CDR1 LNHDA, CDR2 SQIVND (reference sequence). The CDR3: CASSQWAGGTEAFF. CDR3 DNA sequence: TGTGCCAGTAGCCAATGGGCAGGTGGTACTGAAGCTTTCTTT.

The J gene is TRBJ1-5, the V gene TRBV12-3 or TRBV12-4; 8 nucleotides agree with TRBD1. V shed 2 bases, J shed 11 bases, and the junction held 2 bases outside the gene matches. This CDR3 has 12 amino acids. The CDR3 region is CASSLQGASQHF. CDR3 nucleotides: TGTGCCAGCAGTTTACAGGGGGCGTCCCAGCATTTT.

This clone appeared a few times. V gene TRBV5-4 combines with J gene TRBJ1-2; maybe TRBD1 (6 bases). V was pared by 3 bases and J by 4 bases, with 16 bases between. Germline CDR1 is SGHNT and CDR2 is YYREEE (reference sequence). This CDR3 region has 15 residues. CDR3 nucleotides: TGTGCCAGCAGCTATCCAGGGGAGGGGAGCTATGGCTACACCTTC. It codes for CASSYPGEGSYGYTF.

The rearrangement uses TRBV11-2 and TRBJ2-1; maybe TRBD2 (6 bases). The CDR3 spans 15 residues. Germline CDR1 reads SGHAT; CDR2 reads FQNNGV. With 0 bases removed from V and 6 bases from J, the gap between germline ends came to 12 bases. CDR3 bases: TGTGCCAGCAGCTTAGAAGCAGGGAGGTTCAATGAGCAGTTCTTC. Encoded protein: CASSLEAGRFNEQFF.

The chain is built from TRBV7-9 and TRBJ1-2; weak D call: TRBD1 (6 bases). The V end lost 3 bases, the J end lost 6 bases, and 11 bases lay between the germline ends. The CDR3 runs 13 residues. The V gene's germline CDR1 is SEHNR and CDR2 FQNEAQ (reference sequence). As DNA, the CDR3 is TGTGCCAGCAGCTTTGATACAGGGAATGGCTACACCTTC. It codes for CASSFDTGNGYTF.

The chain employs TRBV5-1 and TRBJ2-2; possible D gene TRBD2, 5 bases. V was trimmed by 4 bases and J by 3 bases, leaving 19 bases between them. The CDR3 is made up of 17 amino acids. The germline CDR1 and CDR2 sequences are SGHRS and YFSETQ. The CDR3 DNA follows: TGCGCCAGCAGCCCAGCGTCGGGGTCAGAGTACACCGGGGAGCTGTTTTTT. As protein: CASSPASGSEYTGELFF.

The V gene is TRBV5-6, the J gene TRBJ2-1; the D is unclear. The CDR3 has 12 amino acids. The germline CDR1 and CDR2 sequences are SGHDT and YYEEEE. The V end was cut by 2 bases, the J end by 7 bases, with 7 bases between. The CDR3 sequence is CASSFPGNEQFF. CDR3 DNA sequence: TGTGCCAGCAGCTTTCCTGGGAATGAGCAGTTCTTC.

The V and J genes are TRBV5-1 and TRBJ2-1; 14 bases agree with TRBD2. The V gene's germline CDR1 is SGHRS and CDR2 YFSETQ. The CDR3 spans 16 residues. Trimming took 5 bases from V and 3 from J; bases not matched to a gene: 4. CDR3 residues: CASSPGTSGGYNEQFF. The CDR3, as DNA: TGCGCCAGCAGTCCCGGGACTAGCGGGGGCTACAATGAGCAGTTCTTC.

The chain recombines TRBV5-5 with TRBJ1-2, with a possible D match to TRBD1 (5 bases). V was trimmed by 0 bases and J by 1 base, leaving 10 bases between them. From germline, CDR1 is SGHKS and CDR2 YYEKEE (reference sequence). The CDR3 has 15 amino acids. The CDR3 DNA is TGTGCCAGCAGCTTGGCGGGGCCTATTAACTATGGCTACACCTTC. This sequence encodes CASSLAGPINYGYTF.

The V gene is TRBV20-1, the J gene TRBJ2-5; TRBD2 aligns across 13 bases. Germline CDR1 reads DFQATT; CDR2 reads SNEGSKA (reference sequence). J gave up 6 bases and V 3 bases, and 10 bases lay outside the gene matches. This CDR3 contains 16 residues. The CDR3 DNA reads TGCAGTGCTAGTCCCGGTACTAGCGGGGGGGCGAAGACCCAGTACTTC. It yields the protein CSASPGTSGGAKTQYF.

This chain joins TRBV7-9 and TRBJ1-2; D is unresolved. The CDR3 extends over 16 amino acids. CDR1 and CDR2 (germline): SEHNR, FQNEAQ (reference sequence). The V gene lost 4 bases and the J gene lost 8 bases, with 23 bases spanning the gap. The CDR3 DNA follows: TGTGCCAGCAGCTCCCCCCTACGGGCCGGGTTGGAGGGCTACACCTTC. Its translation: CASSSPLRAGLEGYTF.

This clone was observed a single time. The chain uses TRBV7-3 and TRBJ2-1; TRBD1 aligns across 7 bases. V gave up 5 bases and J gave up 5 bases; unmatched junction bases: 6. The CDR3 length is 14 residues. The germline gives CDR1 SGHTA, CDR2 FQGTGA. This CDR3 reads CASSPDRWDNEQFF. The DNA of the CDR3 is TGTGCCAGCAGCCCGGACAGGTGGGACAATGAGCAGTTCTTC.

This chain joins TRBV2 and TRBJ1-4; D possibly corresponds to TRBD1 (6 bases). The CDR3 is made up of 16 amino acids. Per germline, CDR1 SNHLY and CDR2 FYNNEI. The V and J ends lost 3 bases and 4 bases respectively, with 15 bases between them. CDR3 coding DNA: TGTGCCAGCAGTGATGGGTTACAGGGTCTTAATGAAAAACTGTTTTTT. It yields the protein CASSDGLQGLNEKLFF.

This clone was picked up one time. The chain couples TRBV6-5 to TRBJ2-5; D might be TRBD1 or TRBD2, each matching 6 bases. Germline V CDR1 and CDR2: MNHEY, SVGAGI. The CDR3 is 16 amino acids. V lost 2 bases and J 5 bases, leaving 18 bases between the germline ends. CDR3 sequence: CASSYGGAGSGETQYF. CDR3 DNA: TGTGCCAGCAGTTACGGGGGCGCGGGGTCGGGGGAGACCCAGTACTTC.

This clone was seen just once. The rearrangement uses TRBV7-9 and TRBJ1-3; TRBD1 matches 8 bases. After removal of 8 bases from V and 0 bases from J, the junction contained 6 bases not matched to a gene. Germline CDR1 SEHNR, CDR2 FQNEAQ (reference sequence). The CDR3 runs 15 residues. DNA for the CDR3: TGTGCCAGCCGTCGGACAGGGAACTCTGGAAACACCATATATTTT. Translation gives CASRRTGNSGNTIYF.

This clone was seen just once. The rearrangement links TRBV7-8 to TRBJ2-7; possibly TRBD2 for D (5 bases). CDR3 length: 11 residues. V was shortened by 10 bases and J by 0 bases, with 7 bases between the two germline ends. CDR1 is SGHVS and CDR2 is FQNEAQ in the germline V gene. CDR3 in DNA: TGTGCCACCGGGGTCTCCTACGAGCAGTACTTC. Protein sequence: CATGVSYEQYF.